The rows below give T cell receptor beta chains drawn from one sample of a study of blood T cell repertoires in COVID-19. The data were produced by immunoSEQ multiplex PCR, yet TCRdb's version contains in-frame clones alone and is incomplete. The sample has around 280,000 clones; around 90% are singletons. Sequenced input: PBMCs or T cells enriched from blood (not recorded which). These receptors were obtained from a woman aged 18-35 years with acute COVID-19. Each CDR3 is given without its conserved first and last residue. Clone size is stated in some rows and not others, as once, few, many or a class when expanded.

v_call: TRBV9
clone_size: NA
cdr3_aa: ASSVSGGVSRDTEAF

v_call: TRBV4-3
clone_size: NA
cdr3_aa: ASSQTMGLAGVNEQF

v_call: TRBV5-6
clone_size: NA
cdr3_aa: ASSLRPGVNTEAF

v_call: TRBV5-4
clone_size: NA
cdr3_aa: ASSFGGGWVGAF

v_call: TRBV28
clone_size: NA
cdr3_aa: ATNFEAGRTQETQY

v_call: TRBV9
clone_size: NA
cdr3_aa: ASSVGGRDLRPLH

v_call: TRBV7-9
clone_size: NA
cdr3_aa: ASSQNSNQPQH

v_call: TRBV7-8
clone_size: NA
cdr3_aa: ASSFTSGRAQGRQNEQF

v_call: TRBV3-1/TRBV3-2
clone_size: NA
cdr3_aa: ASSPGHRNQPQH

v_call: TRBV29-1
clone_size: NA
cdr3_aa: SVERQGARYGYT

v_call: TRBV6-2/TRBV6-3
clone_size: NA
cdr3_aa: ASSNLRLAVTRSHEQY

v_call: TRBV9
clone_size: NA
cdr3_aa: ASSVGVGSRVRGQETQY

v_call: TRBV25-1
clone_size: NA
cdr3_aa: ASSESTAQETQY

v_call: TRBV6-4
clone_size: few
cdr3_aa: FRQGGSGANVLT

v_call: TRBV5-6
clone_size: NA
cdr3_aa: ASSSFWGGRGTDTQY

v_call: TRBV28
clone_size: NA
cdr3_aa: ASSQSRRGASSYNSPLH

v_call: TRBV12-3/TRBV12-4
clone_size: NA
cdr3_aa: ASIKGQGNGYT

v_call: TRBV5-5
clone_size: once
cdr3_aa: ASSLNSANYGYT

v_call: TRBV29-1
clone_size: NA
cdr3_aa: SVEFVNRRQGTTYEQY

v_call: TRBV7-2
clone_size: NA
cdr3_aa: ASSLDRQAPAPLH

v_call: TRBV7-2
clone_size: NA
cdr3_aa: ASSPPGLAGGGPYEQY

v_call: TRBV12-5
clone_size: NA
cdr3_aa: ASGLDRPTLAGASYEQY

v_call: TRBV4-2
clone_size: NA
cdr3_aa: ASSSMGLYNEQF

v_call: TRBV25-1
clone_size: NA
cdr3_aa: ASSGSAGGRIAKNIQY

v_call: TRBV9
clone_size: once
cdr3_aa: ASNPTGSTDTQY

v_call: TRBV3-1/TRBV3-2
clone_size: NA
cdr3_aa: ASSQEVWPGLAVEQY